The clone carrying this T cell receptor beta chain counts as large. Per the original methods: The assay estimated nucleated cells by amplifying reference gene primers. Clones were sequenced by immunoSEQ multiplex PCR, and TCRdb holds only the in-frame ones, with some missing. Clonal size and the V and J genes are those of that table, whereas D and trimming came from the DNA. This sample has about 92,000 clones; 91% occur once, and the top ten carry about 2%. V dropped 10 bases and J dropped 5; count of bases not matched to a gene: 7. Germline V lookup: CDR1 MGHDK, CDR2 SYGVNS. The CDR3 loop spans 13 amino acids. The data stem from a study of blood T cell repertoires in COVID-19. Study-wide context: Samples came from the United States, Italy and Spain, spanning acute and convalescent COVID-19.

The chain carries TRBV25-1 and TRBJ2-7, with 11 bases lining up with TRBD1. The sequenced sample consisted of peripheral blood. This sequence originates from a human donor with active COVID-19. The donor label of this sample is uncertain. CDR3 sequence reads: CATWTGGLNEQYF. As DNA, the CDR3 is TGTGCCACCTGGACAGGGGGCCTGAACGAGCAGTACTTC.